These T cell receptor beta chains were read from a single sample in a study of shared clonotypes between healthy human individuals. TCRdb's table, derived via immunoSEQ multiplex PCR, lists solely in-frame clones and lacks some. This sample has roughly 2,000,000 clones, with around 93% found just once. The material sequenced was naive CD8+ T cells from PBMCs. Receptor source: a man aged 18 to 30 in good health. Some clones in this sample may be carry-over from other donors' samples. Both conserved end residues are part of each CDR3. D genes are given only for firm matches. Clone size is stated in some rows and not others, as once, few, many or a class when expanded.

j_call v_call clone_size cdr3_length d_call cdr3_nt cdr3_aa
TRBJ2-5 TRBV28 . 16 TRBD1 TGTGCCAGCAGTTTCAGCTGGTACAGGGGCGGGGAGACCCAGTACTTC CASSFSWYRGGETQYF
TRBJ2-5 TRBV9 once 15 TRBD1 TGTGCCAGCAGCGTCACAGGGGGTGTCCGAGAGACCCAGTACTTC CASSVTGGVRETQYF
TRBJ1-1 TRBV7-9 once 15 . TGTGCCAGCAGCAACCCTCAGGGGAGTGGCACTGAAGCTTTCTTT CASSNPQGSGTEAFF
TRBJ2-7 TRBV6-5 . 14 . TGTGCCAGCAGCCTCGGACAGAGCTCCTACGAGCAGTACTTC CASSLGQSSYEQYF
TRBJ2-1 TRBV5-4 . 16 . TGTGCCAGCACCCACCCCCAGGGGTCTTCCTACAATGAGCAGTTCTTC CASTHPQGSSYNEQFF
TRBJ2-7 TRBV7-9 . 17 . TGTGCCAGCAGCCTAGCAAAGGGGCGGGACGGGTCCTACGAGCAGTACTTC CASSLAKGRDGSYEQYF
TRBJ1-1 TRBV7-8 few 12 . TGTGCCAGCAGCCCTGGAAACGCTGAAGCTTTCTTT CASSPGNAEAFF
TRBJ1-5 TRBV12-5 few 17 TRBD1 TGTGCTAGTGGTTTGGTACTCCAGGGACAGTTCAATCAGCCCCAGCATTTT CASGLVLQGQFNQPQHF
TRBJ2-7 TRBV5-4 . 16 TRBD2 TGTGCCAGCAGCGGGTATAGCGGGAGGGATCCCTACGAGCAGTACTTC CASSGYSGRDPYEQYF
TRBJ2-7 TRBV9 . 14 TRBD1 TGTGCCAGCAGCGCACGACAGGGGCGCTACGAGCAGTACTTC CASSARQGRYEQYF
TRBJ2-7 TRBV7-2 . 15 . TGTGCCAGCAGTAAGGACTGGGGGAGGTATTACGAGCAGTACTTC CASSKDWGRYYEQYF
TRBJ2-1 TRBV11-2 . 15 TRBD2 TGTGCCAGCAGCCCCTCCCGGGGAGGGCGTCAGGAGCAGTTCTTC CASSPSRGGRQEQFF
TRBJ2-3 TRBV5-8 . 19 TRBD2 TGTGCCAGCAGCTTCCCGGGGCTCGAGGCTAGCGGGAGCACAGATACGCAGTATTTT CASSFPGLEASGSTDTQYF
TRBJ2-5 TRBV10-2 . 12 . TGCGCCAGCAGTATGTTACCCGAGACCCAGTACTTC CASSMLPETQYF
TRBJ2-5 TRBV5-1 . 11 . TGCGCCAGCCTCAGGGGAGAGACCCAGTACTTC CASLRGETQYF
TRBJ2-5 TRBV16 . 13 . TGTGCCAGCAGCCAGTCAGGGGTGGAGACCCAGTACTTC CASSQSGVETQYF